This TCR beta chain derives from a study of blood T cell repertoires in COVID-19. The CDR3 has 19 residues. Germline CDR1 MRHNA, CDR2 SNTAGT. Deletions cut 0 bases from V and 4 bases from J, with 22 bases between. Repertoires were generated with immunoSEQ multiplex PCR, while TCRdb's copy carries only in-frame clones and drops some. The data show 110,000 or so clones, approximately 89% seen once. The sequenced sample consisted of peripheral blood. This chain uses TRBV6-4 with TRBJ1-3, with D unclear. The sequence was obtained from an older woman with COVID-19, enrolled during active disease. The CDR3 protein is CASSDSRVRLLTGGNTIYF. The DNA of the CDR3 is TGTGCCAGCAGTGACTCGCGGGTGCGTCTACTAACTGGGGGAAACACCATATATTTT.